These T cell receptor beta chains were read from a single sample in a study of T-cell memory formation after mild COVID-19. TCRdb reprocessed the 5' RACE reads via MiXCR and lists one record per CDR3 protein. The sample includes just over 300,000 distinct CDR3 sequences, 19% seen only once; the top ten take 21%. Specimen: PBMCs or a T cell subset sorted from them (not recorded which). The receptor source for this set is a man younger than 35 who had mild COVID-19 (a few samples of this study predate the infection). Cell type and time point are not known. CDR3s include the opening cysteine and the closing phenylalanine or tryptophan.

>TRBJ2-2|TRBV5-1
CASRQGHTYYTGELFF
>TRBJ2-1|TRBV5-1
CASNTGQGASYNEQFF
>TRBJ1-6|TRBV5-6
CASSLVLGAAYNSPLHF
>TRBJ2-2|TRBV4-3
CASSQGLPSASNTGELFF
>TRBJ2-2|TRBV6-6
CASSYSIATSGGAGELFF
>TRBJ2-1|TRBV20-1
CSARVFLAGSYNEQFF
>TRBJ2-1|TRBV20-1
CSATIAGGNNNEQFF
>TRBJ1-2|TRBV12-3/TRBV12-4
CASTLRRQFYGYTF
>TRBJ2-3|TRBV4-3
CASSQSGGGIDTQYF
>TRBJ2-2|TRBV6-5
CASNQGTGELFF
>TRBJ1-1|TRBV7-9
CASSLATDEAFF
>TRBJ2-3|TRBV5-4
CASSSGAGDTQYF
>TRBJ2-1|TRBV19
CASRRRGQGYNEQFF
>TRBJ2-3|TRBV7-6
CASSFLLAGGTDTQYF
>TRBJ2-3|TRBV14
CASSQDRGDTQYF
>TRBJ2-1|TRBV20-1
CSARPRQGARYNEQFF
>TRBJ2-7|TRBV7-9
CASSFPTGRSYEQYF
>TRBJ2-1|TRBV29-1
CSVTPPGQLYNEQFF
>TRBJ2-5|TRBV18
CASSLTSFTETQYF
>TRBJ2-5|TRBV5-1
CASSTSGGAEETQYF
>TRBJ2-2|TRBV4-1
CASSQSGELFF
>TRBJ1-5|TRBV5-5
CASSAHDQPQHF
>TRBJ1-5|TRBV5-6
CASSPYHRSESNQPQHF
>TRBJ1-6|TRBV7-2
CASTRQGPLLGALHF
>TRBJ2-5|TRBV5-1
CASSKERGETQYF
>TRBJ1-4|TRBV18
CASSRGQTLAAEKLFF
>TRBJ1-2|TRBV15
CATSRVGRGDYGYTF
>TRBJ2-2|TRBV12-3/TRBV12-4
CASNPDWNTGELFF
>TRBJ2-3|TRBV6-5
CASSRTGVLRTDTQYF